These T cell receptor beta chains were read from a single sample in a study of CD8+CD57+ T cells in acquired aplastic anemia. In TCRdb, the reads were re-called with MiXCR into one record per CDR3 protein. The table lists 250,000 to 350,000 distinct CDR3 sequences, 50% to 70% of them singletons. Sequenced material: sorted CD4+, CD8+, or CD8+CD57+ T cells (not recorded which) from PBMCs. The receptors were sampled from a human donor with severe aplastic anemia or a healthy control (not recorded which). CDR3s include the opening cysteine and the closing phenylalanine or tryptophan. A D gene is named only where the DNA matches it firmly. Clone size is not always given. Where it is, it says once, few, many or a class for expanded clones.

>TRBV12-3/TRBV12-4|TRBJ1-6|many|TRBD1
CASSPGTGGSNSPLHF
TGTGCCAGCAGTCCCGGAACAGGGGGCTCTAATTCACCCCTCCACTTT
>TRBV5-4|TRBJ2-5|-|TRBD2
CASSLGLAGGLYQETQYF
TGTGCCAGCAGCTTGGGACTAGCGGGGGGCTTGTACCAAGAGACCCAGTACTTC
>TRBV7-8|TRBJ2-7|once|-
CASSLEPTLLSYEQYF
TGTGCCAGCAGCTTAGAGCCGACACTCCTTTCCTACGAGCAGTACTTC
>TRBV10-3|TRBJ1-2|many|-
CAISEWGDYGYTF
TGTGCCATCAGTGAGTGGGGAGACTATGGCTACACCTTC
>TRBV20-1|TRBJ2-3|once|-
CSARAGAFTDTQYF
TGCAGTGCTAGAGCGGGGGCCTTCACAGATACGCAGTATTTT
>TRBV7-2|TRBJ1-6|few|-
CASSLGTAFNSPLHF
TGTGCCAGCAGCTTAGGTACAGCTTTTAATTCACCCCTCCACTTT
>TRBV20-1|TRBJ2-7|-|TRBD2
CSARRGTSSYEQYF
TGCAGTGCTAGGCGGGGGACCTCCTCCTACGAGCAGTACTTC
>TRBV7-2|TRBJ2-5|-|-
CASSDGVYVETQYF
TGTGCCAGCAGTGACGGAGTCTACGTGGAGACCCAGTACTTC
>TRBV2|TRBJ1-4|-|-
CAGGDTWEKLFF
TGTGCCGGGGGGGACACGTGGGAAAAACTGTTTTTT
>TRBV7-9|TRBJ2-7|-|-
CASSDWAGYEQYF
TGTGCCAGCAGCGATTGGGCAGGGTACGAGCAGTACTTC
>TRBV10-3|TRBJ1-2|once|-
CAIRDSSNYGYTF
TGTGCCATCAGGGACAGCTCTAACTATGGCTACACCTTC
>TRBV20-1|TRBJ1-1|many|-
CSAPRDSYTEAFF
TGCAGTGCCCCCCGGGACTCATACACTGAAGCTTTCTTT
>TRBV7-6|TRBJ2-7|-|-
CASSLGHDSYEQYF
TGTGCCAGCAGCCTCGGACACGACTCCTACGAGCAGTACTTC
>TRBV29-1|TRBJ1-1|few|-
CSVEGQMGTEAFF
TGCAGCGTTGAGGGGCAAATGGGCACTGAAGCTTTCTTT
>TRBV5-1|TRBJ1-1|once|-
CASSLEGADTEAFF
TGCGCCAGCAGCTTGGAAGGGGCGGACACTGAAGCTTTCTTT
>TRBV4-1|TRBJ2-1|many|TRBD2
CASSHTLAGDLDNEQFF
TGCGCCAGCAGCCACACTTTAGCGGGGGATTTGGACAATGAGCAGTTCTTC
>TRBV3-1|TRBJ2-5|-|-
CASSSPSGFTCQETQYF
TGTGCCAGCAGCTCCCCTTCCGGCTTTACGTGCCAAGAGACCCAGTACTTC
>TRBV7-9|TRBJ2-7|-|-
CASSLLSHEQYF
TGTGCCAGCAGCTTACTCTCCCACGAGCAGTACTTC
>TRBV7-9|TRBJ1-5|many|-
CASSTDGQPQHF
TGTGCCAGCAGCACCGACGGTCAGCCCCAGCATTTT
>TRBV9|TRBJ2-1|many|-
CASSVGVGNYNEQFF
TGTGCCAGCAGCGTAGGAGTAGGCAACTACAATGAGCAGTTCTTC
>TRBV28|TRBJ2-7|many|TRBD2
CASSLTGVGGGYEQYF
TGTGCCAGCAGTTTAACGGGGGTGGGCGGGGGCTACGAGCAGTACTTC
>TRBV19|TRBJ2-6|once|TRBD1
CASTLGQGANVLTF
TGTGCCAGTACCTTGGGACAGGGGGCCAACGTCCTGACTTTC
>TRBV9|TRBJ2-5|-|TRBD2
CASSVGTSRTETQYF
TGTGCCAGCAGCGTAGGGACTAGCCGGACAGAGACCCAGTACTTC
>TRBV11-1|TRBJ2-7|many|-
CASSSRMDGEQYF
TGTGCCAGCAGCTCGCGAATGGACGGCGAGCAGTACTTC
>TRBV7-9|TRBJ2-7|-|-
CASSLGGQTYEQYF
TGTGCCAGCAGCTTAGGCGGGCAGACCTACGAGCAGTACTTC
>TRBV6-1|TRBJ1-5|-|-
CASDHRYNQPQHF
TGTGCCAGCGATCATAGATACAATCAGCCCCAGCATTTT
>TRBV19|TRBJ1-1|-|-
CASTTLRATRTNEAFF
TGTGCCAGTACCACCCTGAGGGCAACTAGGACCAATGAAGCTTTCTTT
>TRBV19|TRBJ1-5|-|TRBD1
CASSIATGEDQPQHF
TGTGCCAGTAGTATAGCGACAGGGGAAGATCAGCCCCAGCATTTT
>TRBV7-3|TRBJ2-1|many|-
CASSLMPSPDYNEQFF
TGTGCCAGCAGCTTAATGCCCTCGCCGGATTACAATGAGCAGTTCTTC
>TRBV7-9|TRBJ2-3|-|-
CASPPPDRSTDTQYF
TGTGCCAGCCCGCCCCCTGACAGAAGCACAGATACGCAGTATTTT
>TRBV19|TRBJ2-3|-|TRBD2
CASSIRAGRTDTQYF
TGTGCCAGTAGTATAAGAGCGGGACGCACAGATACGCAGTATTTT
>TRBV4-3|TRBJ2-7|once|TRBD2
CASSQATGTSTYEQYF
TGCGCCAGCAGCCAAGCGACCGGGACTAGCACCTACGAGCAGTACTTC
>TRBV20-1|TRBJ2-1|-|TRBD1
CSARKGAGGDEQFF
TGCAGTGCCAGGAAGGGGGCAGGGGGCGATGAGCAGTTCTTC
>TRBV30|TRBJ2-1|-|-
CAWSVVGGRGSSYNEQFF
TGTGCCTGGAGTGTAGTGGGCGGCCGTGGGAGCTCCTACAATGAGCAGTTCTTC